This TCR beta chain was profiled in a study of T cell changes during pregnancy in multiple sclerosis (dated by TCRdb to about 2019). For the study in its entirety: Changes in the T cell repertoire over the course of pregnancy were examined in this study in women with multiple sclerosis.

This clone was recorded a few times. Its antigen target is currently unknown. No much larger clonotype is one base removed from it; base qualities were not supplied. The library was generated by the immunoSEQ multiplex PCR assay. TCRdb limited this immuneACCESS table to in-frame rearrangements with V and J called. A share of clones is missing; checked studies link under half to unresolved V genes, and the rest is unexplained. For this sample the table gives over 35,000 clones, of which 90% were detected only once. 10% of the sample lies in the top ten. The cysteine opens and the phenylalanine closes a CDR3 of 15 amino acids. Only the CDR3 DNA is retained, 45 bases long and in frame from the first base. V ends up 5 bases short and J 3 bases short, with an unmatched junction base count of 5. Looking up the germline V gene yields CDR1 SGHVS and CDR2 FQNEAQ.

The clonotype was recovered from a female donor with multiple sclerosis, enrolled in a pregnancy study. Sequenced here: CD8+ T cells from peripheral blood mononuclear cells, sampled in the first trimester of pregnancy. This chain joins TRBV7-8 to TRBJ2-1; TRBD2 lines up with 9 middle nucleotides. The bases read TGTGCCAGCAGCATACGTAGCGGGGGCTACAATGAGCAGTTCTTC. This gives the protein CASSIRSGGYNEQFF.